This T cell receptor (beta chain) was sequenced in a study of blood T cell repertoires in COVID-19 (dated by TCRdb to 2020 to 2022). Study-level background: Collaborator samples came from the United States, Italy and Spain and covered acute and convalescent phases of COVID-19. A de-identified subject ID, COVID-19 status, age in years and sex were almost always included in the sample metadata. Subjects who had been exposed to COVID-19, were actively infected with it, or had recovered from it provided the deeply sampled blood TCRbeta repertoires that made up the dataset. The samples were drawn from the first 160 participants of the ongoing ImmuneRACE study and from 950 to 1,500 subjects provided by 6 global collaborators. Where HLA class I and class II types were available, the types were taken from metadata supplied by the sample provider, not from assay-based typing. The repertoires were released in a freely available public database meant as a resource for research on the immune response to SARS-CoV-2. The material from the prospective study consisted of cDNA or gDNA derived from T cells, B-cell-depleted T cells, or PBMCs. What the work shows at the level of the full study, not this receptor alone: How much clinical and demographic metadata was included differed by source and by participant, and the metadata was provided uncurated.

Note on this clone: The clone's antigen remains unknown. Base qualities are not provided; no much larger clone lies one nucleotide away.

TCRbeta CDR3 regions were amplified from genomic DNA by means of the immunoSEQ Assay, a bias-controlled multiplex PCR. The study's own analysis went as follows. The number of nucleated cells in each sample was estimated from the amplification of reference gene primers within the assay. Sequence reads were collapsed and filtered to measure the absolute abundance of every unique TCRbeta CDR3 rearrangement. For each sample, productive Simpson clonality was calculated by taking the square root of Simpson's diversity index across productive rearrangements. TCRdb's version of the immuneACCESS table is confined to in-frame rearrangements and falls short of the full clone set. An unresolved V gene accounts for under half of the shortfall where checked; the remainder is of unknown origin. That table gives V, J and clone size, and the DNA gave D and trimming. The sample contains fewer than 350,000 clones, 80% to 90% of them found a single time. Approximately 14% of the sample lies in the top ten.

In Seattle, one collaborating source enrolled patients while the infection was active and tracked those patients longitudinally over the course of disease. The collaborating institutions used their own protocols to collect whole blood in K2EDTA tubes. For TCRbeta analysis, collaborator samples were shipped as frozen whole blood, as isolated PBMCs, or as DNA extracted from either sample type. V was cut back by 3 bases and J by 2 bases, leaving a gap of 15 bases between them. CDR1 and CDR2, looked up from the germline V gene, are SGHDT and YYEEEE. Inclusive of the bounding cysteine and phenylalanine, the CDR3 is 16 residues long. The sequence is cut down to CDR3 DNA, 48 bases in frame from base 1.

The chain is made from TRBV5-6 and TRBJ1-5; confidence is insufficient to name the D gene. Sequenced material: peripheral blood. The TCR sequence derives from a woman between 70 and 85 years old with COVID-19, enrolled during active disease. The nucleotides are TGTGCCAGCAGCTCAGTGGGGAGTTGGGGCAATCAGCCCCAGCATTTT. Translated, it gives CASSSVGSWGNQPQHF.